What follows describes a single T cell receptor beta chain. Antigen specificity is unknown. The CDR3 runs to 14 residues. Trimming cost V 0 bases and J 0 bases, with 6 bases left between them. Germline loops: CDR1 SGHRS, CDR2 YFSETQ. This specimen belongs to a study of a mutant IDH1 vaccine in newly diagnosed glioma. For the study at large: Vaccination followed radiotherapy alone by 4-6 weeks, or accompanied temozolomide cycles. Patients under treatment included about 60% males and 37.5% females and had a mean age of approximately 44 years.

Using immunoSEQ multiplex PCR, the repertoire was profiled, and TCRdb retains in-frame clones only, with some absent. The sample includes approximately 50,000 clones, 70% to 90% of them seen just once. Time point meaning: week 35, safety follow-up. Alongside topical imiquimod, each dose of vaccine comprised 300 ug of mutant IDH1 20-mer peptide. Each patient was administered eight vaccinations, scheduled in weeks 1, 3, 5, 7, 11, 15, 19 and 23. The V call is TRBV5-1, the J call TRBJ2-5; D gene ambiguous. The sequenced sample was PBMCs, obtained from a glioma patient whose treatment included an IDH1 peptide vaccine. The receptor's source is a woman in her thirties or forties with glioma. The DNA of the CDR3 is TGCGCCAGCAGCTTGGTAACTAACCAAGAGACCCAGTACTTC. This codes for CASSLVTNQETQYF. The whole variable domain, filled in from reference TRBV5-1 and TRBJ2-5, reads KAGVTQTPRYLIKTRGQQVTLSCSPISGHRSVSWYQQTPGQGLQFLFEYFSETQRNKGNFPGRFSGRQFSNSRSEMNVSTLELGDSALYLCASSLVTNQETQYFGPGTRLLVL.